Presented here are 8 T cell receptor beta chains from one specimen sequenced in a study of T cell changes during pregnancy in multiple sclerosis. The protocol was immunoSEQ multiplex PCR, while the TCRdb copy is restricted to in-frame clones and leaves out a portion. The data contain 78,000 or so clones, roughly nine tenths of them singletons. Sequencing used peripheral blood, obtained before pregnancy. The receptors were sampled from a female donor with multiple sclerosis, enrolled in a pregnancy study.

The chain carries TRBV11-2 and TRBJ1-3, with D maybe TRBD1 (5 bases). The CDR3 loop spans 13 amino acids. CDR1 and CDR2 from the germline V gene are SGHAT and FQNNGV. Trimming left V 5 bases short and J 4 bases short, with 9 bases between. The CDR3 DNA reads TGTGCCAGCAGCCACCGGGGGGGAAACACCATATATTTT. It specifies CASSHRGGNTIYF.

The gene calls are TRBV12-5 and TRBJ1-5; D not resolved. The CDR3 extends over 13 amino acids. Germline values: CDR1 LGHNT, CDR2 FRNRAP. V was cut by 6 bases and J by 6 bases, with 12 bases left in between. CDR3 sequence (DNA): TGTGCTAGTGGCACCTCCGAGGGTCAGCCCCAGCATTTT. Its protein product is CASGTSEGQPQHF.

This clone was counted only a few times. This chain connects TRBV27 to TRBJ2-7, with 10 bases lining up with TRBD1. Germline V gives CDR1 MNHEY, CDR2 SMNVEV (reference sequence). The ends lost 2 bases at V and 3 bases at J; junction bases unmatched: 4. The CDR3 totals 15 residues. CDR3 loop: CASSLKGQGYYEQYF. The CDR3 bases are TGTGCCAGCAGTTTAAAGGGACAGGGGTACTACGAGCAGTACTTC.

This chain links TRBV5-1 with TRBJ2-7, with D perhaps TRBD1 (6 bases). Germline CDR1 SGHRS, CDR2 YFSETQ. Trimming stripped 0 bases from V and 6 bases from J, with 19 bases between. This CDR3 is built from 16 residues. For the CDR3, the DNA is TGCGCCAGCAGCTTGGAGGGGGTGGCAGGGTCTAGCGAGCAGTACTTC. It specifies CASSLEGVAGSSEQYF.

This CDR3 reads CASSLDQGGNQPQHF. The CDR3 DNA follows: TGTGCCAGCAGCTTGGACCAGGGGGGCAATCAGCCCCAGCATTTT. The V and J genes are TRBV5-5 and TRBJ1-5, with 7 positions matching TRBD1. This CDR3 has 15 amino acids. The V segment lost 0 bases and the J segment 2 bases; nucleotides outside the gene matches: 2. Germline lookup yields CDR1 SGHKS and CDR2 YYEKEE (reference sequence). Full variable domain (rest looked up from reference TRBV5-5 and TRBJ1-5): DAGVTQSPTHLIKTRGQQVTLRCSPISGHKSVSWYQQVLGQGPQFIFQYYEKEERGRGNFPDRFSARQFPNYSSELNVNALLLGDSALYLCASSLDQGGNQPQHFGDGTRLSIL.

The V call is TRBV7-6, the J call TRBJ2-3; possible D gene TRBD1, 5 bases. From germline, CDR1 is SGHVS and CDR2 FNYEAQ. V lost 1 base and J 0 bases, leaving 17 bases between the germline ends. This CDR3 comprises 18 residues. The CDR3 here is CASSLGAARVTSTDTQYF. The CDR3 DNA sequence: TGTGCCAGCAGCTTAGGGGCTGCCAGGGTGACTAGCACAGATACGCAGTATTTT.

The chain combines TRBV6-1 with TRBJ2-1; 9 nucleotides align to TRBD2. V lost 4 bases to trimming and J lost 1 base; unmatched junction nucleotides: 8. CDR1 and CDR2 (germline): MNHNS, SASEGT. This CDR3 contains 17 residues. The CDR3 coding sequence is TGTGCCAGCAGTGTGTCTAGCGGGGACACTTCCTACAATGAGCAGTTCTTC. Translated: CASSVSSGDTSYNEQFF.

This clone was seen once. The chain links TRBV5-1 to TRBJ2-3, with 11 nucleotides matching TRBD2. The CDR3 runs to 15 residues. Germline trimming cut 5 bases from V and 3 bases from J; bases unmatched to any gene: 5. Per the germline V gene, CDR1 is SGHRS and CDR2 is YFSETQ. CDR3 in amino acids: CASRRLAGGTDTQYF. In nucleotides, the CDR3 is TGCGCCAGCAGACGTCTAGCGGGGGGTACAGATACGCAGTATTTT.